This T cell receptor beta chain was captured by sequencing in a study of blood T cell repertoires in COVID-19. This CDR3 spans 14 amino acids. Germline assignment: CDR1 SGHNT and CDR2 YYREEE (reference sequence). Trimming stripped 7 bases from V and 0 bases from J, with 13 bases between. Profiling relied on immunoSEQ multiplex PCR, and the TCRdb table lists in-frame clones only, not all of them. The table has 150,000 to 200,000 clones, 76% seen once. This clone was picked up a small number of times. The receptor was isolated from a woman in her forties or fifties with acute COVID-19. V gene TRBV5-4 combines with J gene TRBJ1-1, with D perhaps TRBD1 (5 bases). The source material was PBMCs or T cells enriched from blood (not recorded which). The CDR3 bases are TGTGCCAGCTCTGTAGGGGCGATGAACACTGAAGCTTTCTTT. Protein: CASSVGAMNTEAFF.